This note documents a single TCR beta chain sequence. Its antigen remains unidentified. With the Oncomine TCR Beta short-read assay, DNA from cultured CD4+ T cells was sequenced. A single record per CDR3 protein comes from TCRdb applying MiXCR to the PCR reads. The sample consists of approximately 17,000 distinct CDR3 sequences, 30% to 40% of them appearing once. The germline V gene has CDR1 SNHLY and CDR2 FYNNEI. Germline trimming cut 6 bases from V and 9 bases from J; bases unmatched to any gene: 15. The CDR3 runs to 18 residues. This sample was taken from a study of vaccination and CD4 T cells after COVID-19. The treatment here: roughly 11-day PBMC culture with coronavirus spike peptide pools or control peptides (ViraFEST assay).

This clonotype was obtained from a human donor with COVID-19. The sample consisted of cultured CD4+ T cells from blood. The chain carries TRBV2 and TRBJ1-6; 12 bases are shared with TRBD1. The CDR3 protein is CASRATGTGGSRGSPLHF. In DNA, the CDR3 is TGTGCCAGCAGAGCCACCGGGACAGGGGGCTCTAGGGGTTCACCCCTCCACTTT.